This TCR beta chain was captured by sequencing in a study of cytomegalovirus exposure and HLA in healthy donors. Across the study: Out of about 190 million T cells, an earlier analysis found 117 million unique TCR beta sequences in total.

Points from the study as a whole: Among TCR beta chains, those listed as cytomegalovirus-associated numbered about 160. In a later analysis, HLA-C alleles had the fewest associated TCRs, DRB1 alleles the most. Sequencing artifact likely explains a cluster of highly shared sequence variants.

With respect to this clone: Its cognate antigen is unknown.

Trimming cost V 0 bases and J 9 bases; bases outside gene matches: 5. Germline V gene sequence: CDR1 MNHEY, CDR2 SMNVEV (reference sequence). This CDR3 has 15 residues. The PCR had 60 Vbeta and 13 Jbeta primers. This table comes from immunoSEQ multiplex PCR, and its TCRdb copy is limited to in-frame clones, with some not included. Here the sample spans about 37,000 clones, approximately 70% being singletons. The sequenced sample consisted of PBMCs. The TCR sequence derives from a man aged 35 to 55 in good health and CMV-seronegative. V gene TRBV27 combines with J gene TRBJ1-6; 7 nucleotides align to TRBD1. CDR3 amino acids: CASSLSMTGSSPLHF. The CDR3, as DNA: TGTGCCAGCAGTTTATCGATGACAGGGAGTTCACCCCTCCACTTT.